One and the same sample provided the 23 T cell receptor beta chains below, sequenced in a study of patients with pleural tuberculosis. TCRdb fed the reads into MiXCR, producing one record per CDR3 protein. The sample consists of roughly 27,000 distinct CDR3 sequences, over 15% of them appearing once. Sequencing input: peripheral blood. The receptors were sampled from a human donor with pleural tuberculosis.

This clonotype was picked up many times. The chain carries TRBV12-5 and TRBJ1-1; TRBD1 might be the D (5 bases). V was trimmed by 7 bases and J by 3 bases, leaving 12 bases between them. The CDR3 is 13 residues long. Looked up from germline, CDR1 is LGHNT and CDR2 is FRNRAP. The CDR3 protein is CASATGGYTEAFF. The CDR3 bases are TGTGCTAGTGCCACAGGTGGTTACACTGAAGCTTTCTTT.

In this sample, this clonotype turned up many times. The chain employs TRBV19 and TRBJ2-7; TRBD1 agrees at 9 bases. CDR1 LNHDA and CDR2 SQIVND come from the germline V gene (reference sequence). V shed 7 bases, J shed 0 bases, and the junction held 7 bases outside the gene matches. CDR3 length: 15 residues. CDR3 loop: CASKLQGASSYEQYF. The CDR3 bases are TGTGCCAGTAAGTTACAGGGGGCTTCCTCCTACGAGCAGTACTTC.

This clonotype was observed a few times. A much larger clone sits a single nucleotide away, making a read error possible. This sequence joins TRBV20-1 and TRBJ2-7; 9 positions agree with TRBD2. This CDR3 has 15 residues. Germline CDR1 is DFQATT and CDR2 is SNEGSKA (reference sequence). CDR3 DNA: TGCAGTGCCAAACCGAGGAGCGGGAGGCACTACGAGCAGCACTTC. Encoded protein: CSAKPRSGRHYEQHF.

This clonotype came up many times. The chain combines TRBV20-1 with TRBJ1-1; no reliable D call. The germline V gene has CDR1 DFQATT and CDR2 SNEGSKA (reference sequence). Trimming shortened V by 6 bases and J by 1 base, and 9 bases separated the two germline ends. CDR3 length: 12 amino acids. DNA of the CDR3: TGCAGTGCCGATCGGGCGAACACTGAAGCTTTCTTT. Its protein product is CSADRANTEAFF.

This clonotype was counted many times. This chain joins TRBV7-3 and TRBJ1-6; 7 bases match TRBD1. Germline CDR1 is SGHTA and CDR2 is FQGTGA. Trimming at V came to 2 bases and at J to 6 bases, leaving 4 bases not matched to a gene. This CDR3 region has 15 residues. The chain's CDR3 is CASSLQGQSNSPLHF. The CDR3 DNA reads as TGTGCCAGCAGCTTACAGGGACAGTCTAATTCACCCCTCCACTTT.

This clonotype was seen repeatedly, ten times or more. The rearrangement uses TRBV5-1 and TRBJ2-5; tentatively, D is TRBD1 or TRBD2 (5 bases each). The CDR3 runs 12 residues. With 4 bases removed from V and 3 bases from J, the gap between germline ends came to 7 bases. Germline assignment: CDR1 SGHRS and CDR2 YFSETQ. CDR3 nucleotide sequence: TGCGCCAGCAGCGTGGGGGAAGAGACCCAGTACTTC. Its protein product is CASSVGEETQYF.

The sample holds many counts of this clonotype. The V and J genes are TRBV29-1 and TRBJ2-3; 9 bases are a match to TRBD2. Unmatched junction bases numbered 14, after V lost 8 bases and J lost 8 bases. The CDR3 is 14 amino acids. CDR1 and CDR2 from the germline V gene are SQVTM and ANQGSEA. The CDR3 reads CSSGQRGESGTQYF. CDR3 DNA sequence: TGCAGCTCTGGGCAGCGGGGGGAGTCGGGTACGCAGTATTTT.

This clonotype was picked up many times. The genes are TRBV6-1 and TRBJ2-1; maybe TRBD2 (5 bases). Trimming removed 8 bases at V and 9 bases at J, with 17 bases between. Germline V gene lookup returns CDR1 MNHNS and CDR2 SASEGT. This CDR3 region has 13 residues. CDR3: CASGGTALGEQFF. CDR3 nucleotide sequence: TGTGCCAGCGGAGGAACGGCCCTTGGTGAGCAGTTCTTC.

The table lists this clonotype with many counts. The V gene is TRBV20-1, the J gene TRBJ2-7; the D gene is possibly TRBD2 (5 bases). The germline CDR1 and CDR2 sequences are DFQATT and SNEGSKA (reference sequence). The CDR3 totals 12 residues. V dropped 1 base and J dropped 4 bases, with 8 bases sitting between them. The CDR3 loop is CSARALAYEQYF. The DNA for the CDR3 is TGCAGTGCTAGAGCCCTAGCTTACGAGCAGTACTTC.

The chain employs TRBV4-2 and TRBJ2-1; unclear D gene. From germline, CDR1 is LGHNA and CDR2 YNFKEQ. CDR3 length equals 16 residues. Trimming took 1 base from V and 2 from J, leaving 12 bases between them. The CDR3 DNA follows: TGTGCCAGCAGCCAAGGTCATCTGCAGACCTACAATGAGCAGTTCTTC. As protein: CASSQGHLQTYNEQFF.

This clonotype has at least ten counts. V is TRBV12-3 or TRBV12-4 and J is TRBJ2-1, with 9 bases that match TRBD1. V dropped 5 bases and J dropped 5; count of bases not matched to a gene: 7. CDR3 length equals 15 residues. This CDR3 reads CASSTGTGKNNEQFF. CDR3 in DNA: TGTGCCAGCAGTACCGGGACAGGGAAAAACAATGAGCAGTTCTTC.

This clonotype was recorded many times. V usage is TRBV15 and J usage is TRBJ2-7; D possibly corresponds to TRBD1 (6 bases). CDR3 size: 15 residues. The V end was cut by 4 bases, the J end by 0 bases, with 13 bases between. The V gene's germline CDR1 is LNHNV and CDR2 YYDKDF (reference sequence). The DNA for the CDR3 is TGTGCCACCAGCACCATGGGGGCGGGCTCCTACGAGCAGTACTTC. Protein product: CATSTMGAGSYEQYF.

As concerns this clonotype: A read error may explain this, as a much larger clone is one base away. This chain uses TRBV2 with TRBJ1-1, with D tentatively TRBD1 (5 bases). Looked up from germline, CDR1 is SNHLY and CDR2 is FYNNEI. This CDR3 region has 11 residues. The CDR3 DNA reads as TGTGCCAGCAGAGGGGCCACTGAAGCTCTCTTT. This encodes CASRGATEALF.

This clonotype was seen ten or more times. The chain links TRBV7-9 to TRBJ1-2; D is possibly TRBD1 (5 bases). Trimming cost V 4 bases and J 5 bases, with 14 bases left between them. The germline CDR1 and CDR2 sequences are SEHNR and FQNEAQ (reference sequence). The length of the CDR3 is 14 residues. The CDR3, as DNA: TGTGCCAGCAGCTCCTCGACAGCTGGATATGGCTACACCTTC. Amino acids: CASSSSTAGYGYTF.

By sample share, this clonotype is medium-sized (0.01 to 0.1%). This chain links TRBV20-1 with TRBJ2-3; D unresolved. In germline, CDR1 is DFQATT, CDR2 SNEGSKA (reference sequence). V lost 6 bases and J lost 9, with 13 bases in between. This CDR3 is 11 amino acids long. CDR3 amino acids: CSALERRTQYF. The CDR3 DNA reads as TGCAGTGCGCTTGAAAGGCGAACGCAGTATTTT.

Details on this clonotype: A much larger clone differs by one base, so this may be a read error. The CDR3 is CASSLGPTLYNEQSF. The CDR3 region has the DNA TGTGCCAGCAGCCTGGGACCAACCCTTTACAATGAGCAGTCCTTC. The chain links TRBV12-3 or TRBV12-4 to TRBJ2-1; D may match TRBD1 or TRBD2 (5 bases each). CDR3 length equals 15 residues.

Of note for this clonotype: At one of its ends the junction is not consistent with the germline gene, which may arise from a read error. The chain couples TRBV27 to TRBJ1-5; a weak D match, TRBD1 (6 bases). The CDR3 length is 14 residues. CDR1 and CDR2 (germline): MNHEY, SMNVEV (reference sequence). The CDR3 is CASSSSGGNQPQHF. The CDR3, as DNA: TGTGCCAGCAGTTCCAGTGGGGGCAACCAGCCCCAGCATTTT.

This clonotype was detected ten times or more. A much larger clone differs by one base, so this may be a read error. The chain employs TRBV6-1 and TRBJ1-2; D remains unclear. This CDR3 spans 12 amino acids. CDR1 is MNHNS and CDR2 is SASEGT in the germline V gene. The chain's CDR3 is CASSELGGGYAF. The DNA of the CDR3 is TGTGCCAGCAGTGAACTAGGCGGAGGCTACGCCTTC.

By proportion, this clonotype is medium-sized. The chain joins TRBV27 to TRBJ1-1; TRBD1 agrees at 8 bases. J lost 6 bases, V lost 8 bases, and 8 bases had no gene match. CDR3 size: 13 residues. Per the germline V gene, CDR1 is MNHEY and CDR2 is SMNVEV (reference sequence). The CDR3 DNA reads TGTGCCAGCTGGGACAGGATCCCGCCTGAAGCTTTCTTT. Protein product: CASWDRIPPEAFF.

The chain recombines TRBV19 with TRBJ2-7, with TRBD1 identical over 9 bases. The CDR3 loop spans 14 amino acids. CDR1 is LNHDA and CDR2 is SQIVND in the germline V gene (reference sequence). With 6 bases clipped from V and 4 bases from J, the junction kept 7 bases outside the gene matches. The CDR3 here is CASSTGTGNYEQYF. CDR3 bases: TGTGCCAGTAGCACCGGGACAGGGAATTACGAGCAGTACTTC.

This clonotype was observed many times. The chain is built from TRBV6-6 and TRBJ2-2; D is possibly TRBD2 (5 bases). CDR1 is MNHNY and CDR2 is SVGAGI in the germline V gene (reference sequence). The CDR3 runs to 13 residues. Trimming cost V 3 bases and J 4 bases, with 6 bases left between them. Written as DNA, the CDR3 is TGTGCCAGCAGTTATCGGGGCACCGGGGAGCTGTTTTTT. It translates to CASSYRGTGELFF.

As for this clonotype: The junction differs from germline at one of its ends, possibly a read error. This chain joins TRBV28 and TRBJ2-2; TRBD2 might be the D (5 bases). Looked up from germline, CDR1 is MDHEN and CDR2 is SYDVKM. The CDR3 spans 15 residues. The CDR3 DNA reads TGTGCCGCCCCCGCGGTGGTCCCGAACACCGGGGAGCTGCTTTTT. This translates into CAAPAVVPNTGELLF.

This clonotype was picked up many times. The rearrangement joins TRBV10-3 to TRBJ2-7; D perhaps matches TRBD1 (6 bases). Germline CDR1 ENHRY, CDR2 SYGVKD. This CDR3 comprises 14 residues. The ends were cut back, 5 bases at V and 0 bases at J, with 11 bases in the middle. The CDR3: CAISRDIISYEQYF. The DNA for the CDR3 is TGTGCCATCAGTCGGGACATTATCTCCTACGAGCAGTACTTC.